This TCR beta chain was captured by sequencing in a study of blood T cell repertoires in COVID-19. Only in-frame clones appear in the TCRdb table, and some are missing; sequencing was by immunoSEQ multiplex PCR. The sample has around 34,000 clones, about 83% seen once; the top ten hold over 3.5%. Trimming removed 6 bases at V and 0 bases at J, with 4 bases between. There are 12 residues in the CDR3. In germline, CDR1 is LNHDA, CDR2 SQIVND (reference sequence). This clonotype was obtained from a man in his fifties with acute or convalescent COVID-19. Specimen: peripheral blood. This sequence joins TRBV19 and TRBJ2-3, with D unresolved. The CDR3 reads CASSPSTDTQYF. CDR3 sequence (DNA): TGTGCCAGTAGCCCGAGCACAGATACGCAGTATTTT.